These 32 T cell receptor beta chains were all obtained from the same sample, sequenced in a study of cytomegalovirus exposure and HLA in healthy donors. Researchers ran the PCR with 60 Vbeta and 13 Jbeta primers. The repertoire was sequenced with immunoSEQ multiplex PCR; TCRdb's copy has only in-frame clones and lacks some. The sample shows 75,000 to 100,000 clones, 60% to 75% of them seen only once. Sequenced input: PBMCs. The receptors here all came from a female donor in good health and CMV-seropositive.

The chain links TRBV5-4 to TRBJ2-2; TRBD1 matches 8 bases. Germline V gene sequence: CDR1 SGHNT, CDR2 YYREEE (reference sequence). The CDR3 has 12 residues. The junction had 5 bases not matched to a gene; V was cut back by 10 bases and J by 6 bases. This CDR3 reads CAGGQGSGELFF. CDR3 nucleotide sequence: TGTGCCGGAGGACAGGGTTCCGGGGAGCTGTTTTTT.

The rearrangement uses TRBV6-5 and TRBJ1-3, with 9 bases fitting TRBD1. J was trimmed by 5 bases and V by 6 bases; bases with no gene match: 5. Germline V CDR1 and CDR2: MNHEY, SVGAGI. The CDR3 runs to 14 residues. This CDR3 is CASRQGQGRNTIYF. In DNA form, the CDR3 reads TGTGCCAGCAGGCAGGGACAGGGTCGAAACACCATATATTTT.

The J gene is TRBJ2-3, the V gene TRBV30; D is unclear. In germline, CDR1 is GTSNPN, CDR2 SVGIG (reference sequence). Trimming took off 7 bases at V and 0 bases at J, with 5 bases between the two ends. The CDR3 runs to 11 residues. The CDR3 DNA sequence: TGTGCCTCGGGTAGCACAGATACGCAGTATTTT. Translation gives CASGSTDTQYF.

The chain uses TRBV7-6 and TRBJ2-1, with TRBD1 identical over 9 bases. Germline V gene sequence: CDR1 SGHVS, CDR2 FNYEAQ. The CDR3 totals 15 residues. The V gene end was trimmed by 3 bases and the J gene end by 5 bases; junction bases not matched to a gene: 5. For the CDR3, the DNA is TGTGCCAGCAGCTTGGACAGGGGAGGGCACAATGAGCAGTTCTTC. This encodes CASSLDRGGHNEQFF.

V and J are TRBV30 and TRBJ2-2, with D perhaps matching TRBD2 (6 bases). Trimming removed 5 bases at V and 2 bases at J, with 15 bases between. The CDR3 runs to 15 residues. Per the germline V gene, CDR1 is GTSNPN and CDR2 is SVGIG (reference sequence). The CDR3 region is CAWSPQLANTGELFF. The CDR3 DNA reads TGTGCCTGGTCCCCCCAACTAGCCAACACCGGGGAGCTGTTTTTT.

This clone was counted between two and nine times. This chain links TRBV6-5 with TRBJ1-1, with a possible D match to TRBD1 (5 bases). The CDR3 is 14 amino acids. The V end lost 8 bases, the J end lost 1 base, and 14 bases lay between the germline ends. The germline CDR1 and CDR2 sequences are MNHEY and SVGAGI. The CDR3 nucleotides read TGTGCCAGCGGCAGGGACTTTTCGAACACTGAAGCTTTCTTT. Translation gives CASGRDFSNTEAFF.

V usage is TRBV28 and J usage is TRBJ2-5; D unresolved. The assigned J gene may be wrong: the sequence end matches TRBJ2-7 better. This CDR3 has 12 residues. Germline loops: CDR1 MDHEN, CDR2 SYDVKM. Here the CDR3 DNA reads TGTGCCAGCACCACACTCGGAGACGAGCAGTACTTC. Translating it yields CASTTLGDEQYF.

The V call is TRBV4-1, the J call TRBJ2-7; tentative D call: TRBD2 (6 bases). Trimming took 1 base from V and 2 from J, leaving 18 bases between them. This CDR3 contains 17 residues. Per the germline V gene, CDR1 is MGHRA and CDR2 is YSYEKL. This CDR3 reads CASSQGEWGERPYEQYF. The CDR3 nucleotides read TGCGCCAGCAGCCAAGGGGAGTGGGGGGAGAGGCCCTACGAGCAGTACTTC.

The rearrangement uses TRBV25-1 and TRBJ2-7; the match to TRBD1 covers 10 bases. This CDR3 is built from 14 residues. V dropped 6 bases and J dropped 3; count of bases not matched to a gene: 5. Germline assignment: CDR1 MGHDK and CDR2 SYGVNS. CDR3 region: CASSPGQGRYEQYF. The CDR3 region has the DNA TGTGCCAGCAGCCCGGGACAGGGGCGCTACGAGCAGTACTTC.

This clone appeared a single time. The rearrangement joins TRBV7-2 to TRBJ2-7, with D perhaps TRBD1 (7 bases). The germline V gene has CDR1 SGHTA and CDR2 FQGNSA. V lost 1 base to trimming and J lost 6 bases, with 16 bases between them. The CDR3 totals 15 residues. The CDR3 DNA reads TGTGCCAGCAGCTTAGAACCAGGGGGGTATCTCGAGCAGTACTTC. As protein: CASSLEPGGYLEQYF. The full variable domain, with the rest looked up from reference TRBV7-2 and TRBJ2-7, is GAGVSQSPSNKVTEKGKDVELRCDPISGHTALYWYRQSLGQGLEFLIYFQGNSAPDKSGLPSDRFSAERTGGSVSTLTIQRTQQEDSAVYLCASSLEPGGYLEQYFGPGTRLTVT.

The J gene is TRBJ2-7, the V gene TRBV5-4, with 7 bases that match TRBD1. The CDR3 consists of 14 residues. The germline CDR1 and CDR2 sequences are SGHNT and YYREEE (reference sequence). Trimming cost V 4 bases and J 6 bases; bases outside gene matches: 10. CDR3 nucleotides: TGTGCCAGCAGCCATCCCGACAGGGCGGCCGAGCAGTACTTC. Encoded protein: CASSHPDRAAEQYF.

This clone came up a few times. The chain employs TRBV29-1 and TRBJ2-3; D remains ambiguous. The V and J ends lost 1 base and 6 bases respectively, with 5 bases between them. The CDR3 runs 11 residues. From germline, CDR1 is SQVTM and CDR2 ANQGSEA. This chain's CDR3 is CSVEGPDTQYF. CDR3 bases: TGCAGCGTTGAAGGGCCCGATACGCAGTATTTT.

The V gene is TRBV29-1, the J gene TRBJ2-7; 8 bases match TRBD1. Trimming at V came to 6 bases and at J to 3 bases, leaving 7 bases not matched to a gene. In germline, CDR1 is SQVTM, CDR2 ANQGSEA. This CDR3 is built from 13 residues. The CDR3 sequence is CSVALGQGYEQYF. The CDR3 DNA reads TGCAGCGTAGCCCTCGGACAGGGCTACGAGCAGTACTTC.

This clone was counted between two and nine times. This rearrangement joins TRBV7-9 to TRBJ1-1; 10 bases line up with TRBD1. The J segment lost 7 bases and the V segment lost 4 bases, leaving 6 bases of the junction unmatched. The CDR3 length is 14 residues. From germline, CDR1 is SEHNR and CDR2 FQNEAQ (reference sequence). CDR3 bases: TGTGCCAGCAGCTCAGACAGGGGGCTAGGTGAAGCTTTCTTT. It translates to CASSSDRGLGEAFF. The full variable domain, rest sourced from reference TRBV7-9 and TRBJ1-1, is DTGVSQNPRHKITKRGQNVTFRCDPISEHNRLYWYRQTLGQGPEFLTYFQNEAQLEKSRLLSDRFSAERPKGSFSTLEIQRTEQGDSAMYLCASSSDRGLGEAFFGQGTRLTVV.

The CDR3 DNA reads TGCGCCAGCAGCCAAGATCGAGGCTCCTACGAGCAGTACTTC. Protein: CASSQDRGSYEQYF. The V call is TRBV4-1, the J call TRBJ2-7, with no clear D. The length of the CDR3 is 14 residues. In germline, CDR1 is MGHRA, CDR2 YSYEKL. The germline V and J ends were trimmed by 0 bases and 0 bases, with 6 bases remaining between them.

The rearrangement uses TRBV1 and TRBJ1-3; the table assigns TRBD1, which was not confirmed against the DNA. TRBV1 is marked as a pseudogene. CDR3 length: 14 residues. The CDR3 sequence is CTSSPHRGGNTIYF. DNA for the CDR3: TGCACCAGCAGCCCGCACAGGGGTGGAAACACCATATATTTT.

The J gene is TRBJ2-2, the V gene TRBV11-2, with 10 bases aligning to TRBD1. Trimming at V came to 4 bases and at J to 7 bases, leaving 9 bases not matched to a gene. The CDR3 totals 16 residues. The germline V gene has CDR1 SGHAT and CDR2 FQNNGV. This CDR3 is CASSSTGGSFSGELFF. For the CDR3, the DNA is TGTGCCAGCAGCTCGACAGGGGGCAGCTTCAGCGGGGAGCTGTTTTTT.

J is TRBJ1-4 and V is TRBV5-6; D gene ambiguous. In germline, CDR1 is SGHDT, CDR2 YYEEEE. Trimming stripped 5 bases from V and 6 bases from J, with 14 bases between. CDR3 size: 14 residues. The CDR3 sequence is CASSPTPSDEKLFF. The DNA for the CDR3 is TGTGCCAGCAGTCCAACCCCTTCGGATGAAAAACTGTTTTTT.

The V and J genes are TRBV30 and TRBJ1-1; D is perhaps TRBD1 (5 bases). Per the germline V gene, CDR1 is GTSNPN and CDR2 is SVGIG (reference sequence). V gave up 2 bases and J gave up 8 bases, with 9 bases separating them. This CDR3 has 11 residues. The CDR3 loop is CAWSKGPEAFF. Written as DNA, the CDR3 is TGTGCCTGGAGTAAGGGGCCCGAAGCTTTCTTT.

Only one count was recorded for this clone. CDR3 amino acids: CASSPHRGGNTEAFF. In DNA form, the CDR3 reads TGCGCCAGCAGCCCACACAGGGGCGGTAACACTGAAGCTTTCTTT. The V gene is TRBV5-1, the J gene TRBJ1-1, with 7 positions matching TRBD1. Germline CDR1 is SGHRS and CDR2 is YFSETQ. CDR3 length: 15 residues. The V gene end was trimmed by 4 bases and the J gene end by 2 bases; junction bases not matched to a gene: 8.

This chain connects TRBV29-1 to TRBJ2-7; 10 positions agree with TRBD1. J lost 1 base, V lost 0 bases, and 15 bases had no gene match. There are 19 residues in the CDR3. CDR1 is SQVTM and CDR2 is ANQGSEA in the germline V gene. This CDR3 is CSVEDPGEGQGLFSYEQYF. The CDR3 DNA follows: TGCAGCGTTGAAGATCCGGGGGAGGGACAGGGGCTTTTTTCCTACGAGCAGTACTTC.

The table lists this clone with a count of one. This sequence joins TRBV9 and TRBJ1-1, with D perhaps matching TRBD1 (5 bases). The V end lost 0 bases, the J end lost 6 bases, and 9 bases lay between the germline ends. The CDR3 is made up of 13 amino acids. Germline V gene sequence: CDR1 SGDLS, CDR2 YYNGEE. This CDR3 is CASSVGQGAEAFF. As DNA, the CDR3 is TGTGCCAGCAGCGTAGGCCAGGGCGCTGAAGCTTTCTTT.

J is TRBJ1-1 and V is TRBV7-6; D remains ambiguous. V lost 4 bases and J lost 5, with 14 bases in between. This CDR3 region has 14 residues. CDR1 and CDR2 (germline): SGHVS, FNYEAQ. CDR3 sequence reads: CASSSAPGYTEAFF. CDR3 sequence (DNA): TGTGCCAGCAGCTCAGCGCCAGGATATACTGAAGCTTTCTTT.

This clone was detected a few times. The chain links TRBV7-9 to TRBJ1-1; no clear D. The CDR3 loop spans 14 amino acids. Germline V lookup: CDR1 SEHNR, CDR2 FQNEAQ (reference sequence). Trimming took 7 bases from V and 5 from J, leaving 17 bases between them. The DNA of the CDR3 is TGTGCCAGCACCCCCGGCTCGGGGTTTACTGAAGCTTTCTTT. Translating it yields CASTPGSGFTEAFF. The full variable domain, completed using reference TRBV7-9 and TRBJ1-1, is DTGVSQNPRHKITKRGQNVTFRCDPISEHNRLYWYRQTLGQGPEFLTYFQNEAQLEKSRLLSDRFSAERPKGSFSTLEIQRTEQGDSAMYLCASTPGSGFTEAFFGQGTRLTVV.

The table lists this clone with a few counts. CDR3 nucleotide sequence: TGTGCCAGCTCACCTGGACAGTATGAAAAACTGTTTTTT. This codes for CASSPGQYEKLFF. This sequence joins TRBV18 and TRBJ1-4; maybe TRBD1 (6 bases). The germline gives CDR1 KGHSH, CDR2 LQKENI. The CDR3 spans 13 residues. V was cut by 3 bases and J by 6 bases, with 8 bases left in between.

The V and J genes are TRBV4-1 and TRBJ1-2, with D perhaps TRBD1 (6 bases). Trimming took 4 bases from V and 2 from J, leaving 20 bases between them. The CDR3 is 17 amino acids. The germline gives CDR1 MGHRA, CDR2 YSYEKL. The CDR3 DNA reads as TGCGCCAGCAGCCTCATGGGGACATCCGGCGGAAACTATGGCTACACCTTC. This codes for CASSLMGTSGGNYGYTF.

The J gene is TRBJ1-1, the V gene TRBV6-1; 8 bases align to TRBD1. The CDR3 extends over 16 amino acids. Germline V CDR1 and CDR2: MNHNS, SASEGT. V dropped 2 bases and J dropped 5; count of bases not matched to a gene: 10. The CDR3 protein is CASSEPRGRGQTEAFF. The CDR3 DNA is TGTGCCAGCAGTGAACCGAGGGGCAGGGGGCAGACTGAAGCTTTCTTT.

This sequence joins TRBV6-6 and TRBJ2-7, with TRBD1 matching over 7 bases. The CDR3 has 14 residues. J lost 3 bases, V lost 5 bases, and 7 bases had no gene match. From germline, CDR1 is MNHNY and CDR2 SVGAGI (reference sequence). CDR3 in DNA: TGTGCCAGCAGTGCCCGGGACAGCGGCTACGAGCAGTACTTC. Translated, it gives CASSARDSGYEQYF.

In DNA, the CDR3 is TGTGCCAGCAGGCTCGGGACAGGGGGCGACGAGCAGTACTTC. Its translation is CASRLGTGGDEQYF. V is TRBV2 and J is TRBJ2-7; TRBD1 aligns across 12 bases. The CDR3 has 14 amino acids. Germline V CDR1 and CDR2: SNHLY, FYNNEI. V lost 6 bases, J lost 5 bases, and 5 bases stayed unmatched.

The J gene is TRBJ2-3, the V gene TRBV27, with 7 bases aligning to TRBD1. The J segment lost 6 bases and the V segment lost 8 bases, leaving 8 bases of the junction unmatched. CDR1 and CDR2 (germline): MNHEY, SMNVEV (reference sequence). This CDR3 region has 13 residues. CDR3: CASGTVFSDTQYF. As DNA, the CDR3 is TGTGCCAGCGGGACAGTTTTTTCGGATACGCAGTATTTT.

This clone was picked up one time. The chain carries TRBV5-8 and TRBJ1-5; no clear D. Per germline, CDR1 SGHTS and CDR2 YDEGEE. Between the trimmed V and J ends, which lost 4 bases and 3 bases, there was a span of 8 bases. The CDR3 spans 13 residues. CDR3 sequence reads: CASSVRLNQPQHF. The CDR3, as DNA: TGTGCCAGCAGCGTGAGACTCAATCAGCCCCAGCATTTT.

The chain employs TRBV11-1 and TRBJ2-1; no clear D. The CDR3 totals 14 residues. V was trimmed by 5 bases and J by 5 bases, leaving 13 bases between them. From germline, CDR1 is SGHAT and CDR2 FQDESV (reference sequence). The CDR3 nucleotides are TGTGCCAGCAGCCGCCGTCTAGGAAACAATGAGCAGTTCTTC. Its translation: CASSRRLGNNEQFF.